This T cell receptor (beta chain) appears in the sequencing data of a study of blood T cell repertoires in COVID-19. As for the study in general: Sites across the United States, Italy and Spain contributed samples from acute and convalescent COVID-19. PBMCs, B-cell-depleted T cells, or T cells provided the cDNA or gDNA that made up the material.

The CDR3 sequence is 14 residues long. CDR1 and CDR2 (germline): PRHDT, FYEKMQ (reference sequence). Trimming removed 4 bases at V and 6 bases at J, with 14 bases between. How the authors handled the data: Scientists estimated how many nucleated cells there were by amplifying reference gene primers. Clones were read by immunoSEQ multiplex PCR, and TCRdb kept only the in-frame ones, dropping some. V and J calls and clone size are given by that table; D and trimming were obtained from the DNA. This table holds approximately 170,000 clones, under 85% found once. Seattle patients were enrolled during active infection and followed longitudinally.

Sequencing used peripheral blood. The source is a man older than 75 with COVID-19, enrolled during active disease. V and J are TRBV13 and TRBJ2-3; weak D call: TRBD2 (5 bases). The CDR3 is CASSSRQWRDTQYF. CDR3 DNA sequence: TGTGCCAGCAGCTCCCGTCAATGGAGGGATACGCAGTATTTT.